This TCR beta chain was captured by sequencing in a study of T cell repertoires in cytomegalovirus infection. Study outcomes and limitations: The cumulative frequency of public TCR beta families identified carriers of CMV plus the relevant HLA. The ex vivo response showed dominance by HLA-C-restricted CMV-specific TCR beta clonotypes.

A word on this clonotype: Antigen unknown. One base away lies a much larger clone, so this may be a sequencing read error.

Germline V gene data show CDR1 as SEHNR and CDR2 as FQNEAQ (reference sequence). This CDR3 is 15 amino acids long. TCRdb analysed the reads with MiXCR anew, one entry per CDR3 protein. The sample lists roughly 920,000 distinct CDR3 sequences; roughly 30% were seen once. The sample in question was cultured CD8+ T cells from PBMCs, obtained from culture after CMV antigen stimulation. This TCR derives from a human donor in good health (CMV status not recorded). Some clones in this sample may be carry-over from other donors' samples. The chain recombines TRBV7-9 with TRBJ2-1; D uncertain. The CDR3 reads CACSLGPGRIDEQFF. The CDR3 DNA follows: TGTGCCTGCAGCTTAGGACCCGGACGGATAGATGAGCAGTTCTTC.